These T cell receptor beta chains were read from a single sample in a study of T cell repertoires in ileal Crohn's disease. The protocol was immunoSEQ multiplex PCR, while the TCRdb copy is restricted to in-frame clones and leaves out a portion. Here the sample spans 3,800 or so clones, 65% to 80% being singletons. The sample taken for sequencing was ileal tissue. All receptors come from an adult with Crohn's disease. Both conserved end residues are part of each CDR3. The order of the fields is V gene, J gene, D gene, clone size, CDR3 DNA, CDR3 protein. D genes are given only for firm matches. Expanded clones get a size class; other rows say once, few or many, or leave the size out.

v_gene: TRBV10-3
j_gene: TRBJ1-1
d_gene: .
abundance: .
CDR3nt: TGTGCCGCGGGGGGCACTGAAGCTTTCTTT
CDR3aa: CAAGGTEAFF

v_gene: TRBV2
j_gene: TRBJ2-1
d_gene: TRBD1
abundance: few
CDR3nt: TGTGCCAGCAGTGGGACAGGGGGGGCCTACAATGAGCAGTTCTTC
CDR3aa: CASSGTGGAYNEQFF

v_gene: TRBV6-5
j_gene: TRBJ2-1
d_gene: TRBD2
abundance: .
CDR3nt: TGTGCCAGCAGTTACGCTGGGGGGGGGAAGCATGAGCAGTTCTTC
CDR3aa: CASSYAGGGKHEQFF

v_gene: TRBV7-8
j_gene: TRBJ1-5
d_gene: .
abundance: .
CDR3nt: TGTGCCAGCAGCTTCGGTAGCAATCAGCCCCAGCATTTT
CDR3aa: CASSFGSNQPQHF

v_gene: TRBV6-5
j_gene: TRBJ1-2
d_gene: .
abundance: .
CDR3nt: TGTGCCAGCAGTTACTCAGGCGGGCAGGCCGTCTATGGCTACACCTTC
CDR3aa: CASSYSGGQAVYGYTF

v_gene: TRBV4-2
j_gene: TRBJ2-2
d_gene: TRBD2
abundance: .
CDR3nt: TGTGCCAGCAGCCAGACTAGCGGGACACCCGGAACCGGGGAGCTGTTTTTT
CDR3aa: CASSQTSGTPGTGELFF

v_gene: TRBV5-1
j_gene: TRBJ1-2
d_gene: .
abundance: .
CDR3nt: TGTGCCAGCAGCTTGGTCAGGGGTGGCTACACCTTC
CDR3aa: CASSLVRGGYTF

v_gene: TRBV28
j_gene: TRBJ1-2
d_gene: TRBD1
abundance: .
CDR3nt: TGTGCCAGCAGTTTATTGAGTGGACAGGGTATGGGCGGCTACACCTTC
CDR3aa: CASSLLSGQGMGGYTF

v_gene: TRBV11-3
j_gene: TRBJ1-1
d_gene: TRBD1
abundance: .
CDR3nt: TGTGCCAGCAGCCCAAGGGGGCCTGAAGCTTTCTTT
CDR3aa: CASSPRGPEAFF

v_gene: TRBV28
j_gene: TRBJ1-1
d_gene: .
abundance: .
CDR3nt: TGTGCCAGCAGTTTATTGTTCGGTGAAGCTTTCTTT
CDR3aa: CASSLLFGEAFF

v_gene: TRBV6-1
j_gene: TRBJ1-1
d_gene: TRBD1
abundance: .
CDR3nt: TGTGCCAGTGAGGATGGACAGGGGGGAACTGAAGCTTTCTTT
CDR3aa: CASEDGQGGTEAFF

v_gene: TRBV10-3
j_gene: TRBJ1-2
d_gene: TRBD1
abundance: .
CDR3nt: TGTGCCATCAGTCCACAGGGGGGATATGGCTACACCTTC
CDR3aa: CAISPQGGYGYTF

v_gene: TRBV30
j_gene: TRBJ1-1
d_gene: .
abundance: .
CDR3nt: TGTGCCTGGAGTCTGGACAGTGTGAACACTGAAGCTTTCTTT
CDR3aa: CAWSLDSVNTEAFF

v_gene: TRBV19
j_gene: TRBJ2-1
d_gene: .
abundance: few
CDR3nt: TGTGCCAGTGGTAGGAGGGGCTCCTACAATGAGCAGTTCTTC
CDR3aa: CASGRRGSYNEQFF

v_gene: TRBV13
j_gene: TRBJ2-3
d_gene: .
abundance: .
CDR3nt: TGTGCCAGCAGCCCAAGATCGGACGGGGTAAGGACAGATACGCAGTATTTT
CDR3aa: CASSPRSDGVRTDTQYF

v_gene: TRBV6-5
j_gene: TRBJ1-1
d_gene: .
abundance: .
CDR3nt: TGTGCCAGCAGTTACTTTGACAGTACAGAAGCTTTCTTT
CDR3aa: CASSYFDSTEAFF

v_gene: TRBV5-1
j_gene: TRBJ2-7
d_gene: .
abundance: .
CDR3nt: TGCGCCAGCAGCTCGCTATCGGGACTCCCGGGGGAGCAGTACTTC
CDR3aa: CASSSLSGLPGEQYF

v_gene: TRBV27
j_gene: TRBJ2-1
d_gene: TRBD2
abundance: .
CDR3nt: TGTGCCAGCAGTCCACTTTCCTCGGCGGGAGCCGCCTCGGGTGAGCAGTTCTTC
CDR3aa: CASSPLSSAGAASGEQFF

v_gene: TRBV9
j_gene: TRBJ2-3
d_gene: TRBD2
abundance: .
CDR3nt: TGTGCCAGCAGTGGAGGGACTAGCGGGCTTACAGATACGCAGTATTTT
CDR3aa: CASSGGTSGLTDTQYF

v_gene: TRBV25-1
j_gene: TRBJ1-6
d_gene: TRBD1
abundance: .
CDR3nt: TGTGCCAGCAGGGGACAGGGAGGAAATTCACCCCTCCACTTT
CDR3aa: CASRGQGGNSPLHF